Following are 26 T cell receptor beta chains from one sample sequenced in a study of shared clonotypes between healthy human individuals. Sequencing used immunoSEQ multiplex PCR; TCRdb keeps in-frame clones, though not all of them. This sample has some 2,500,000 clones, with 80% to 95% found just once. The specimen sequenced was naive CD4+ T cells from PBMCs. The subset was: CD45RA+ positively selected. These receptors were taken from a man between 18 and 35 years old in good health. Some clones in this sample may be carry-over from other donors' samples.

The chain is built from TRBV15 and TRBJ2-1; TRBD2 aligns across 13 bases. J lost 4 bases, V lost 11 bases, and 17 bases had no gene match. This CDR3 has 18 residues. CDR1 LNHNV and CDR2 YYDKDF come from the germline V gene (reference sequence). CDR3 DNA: TGTGCCGGGAAATTGGACGGACTAGCGGGAGCCTTTTACAATGAGCAGTTCTTC. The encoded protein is CAGKLDGLAGAFYNEQFF.

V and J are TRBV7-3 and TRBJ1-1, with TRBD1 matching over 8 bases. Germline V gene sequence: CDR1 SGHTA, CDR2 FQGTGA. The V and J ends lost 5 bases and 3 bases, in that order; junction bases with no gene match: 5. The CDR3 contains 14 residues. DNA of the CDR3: TGTGCCAGCAGCCAGGGGGCGTGGGACACTGAAGCTTTCTTT. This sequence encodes CASSQGAWDTEAFF.

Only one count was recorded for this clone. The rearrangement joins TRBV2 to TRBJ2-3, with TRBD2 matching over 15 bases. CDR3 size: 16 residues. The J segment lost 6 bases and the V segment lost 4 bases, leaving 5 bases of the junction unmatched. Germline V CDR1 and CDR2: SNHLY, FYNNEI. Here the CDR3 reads CASSVGLAGGPDTQYF. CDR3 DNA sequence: TGTGCCAGCAGTGTCGGACTAGCGGGAGGGCCGGATACGCAGTATTTT. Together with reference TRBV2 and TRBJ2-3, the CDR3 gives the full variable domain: EPEVTQTPSHQVTQMGQEVILRCVPISNHLYFYWYRQILGQKVEFLVSFYNNEISEKSEIFDDQFSVERPDGSNFTLKIRSTKLEDSAMYFCASSVGLAGGPDTQYFGPGTRLTVL.

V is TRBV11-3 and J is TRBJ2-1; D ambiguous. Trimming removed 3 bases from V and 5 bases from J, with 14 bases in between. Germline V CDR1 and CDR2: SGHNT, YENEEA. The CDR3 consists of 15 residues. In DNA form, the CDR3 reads TGTGCCAGCAGCTTGCGGATAGCAGGCAACAATGAGCAGTTCTTC. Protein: CASSLRIAGNNEQFF.

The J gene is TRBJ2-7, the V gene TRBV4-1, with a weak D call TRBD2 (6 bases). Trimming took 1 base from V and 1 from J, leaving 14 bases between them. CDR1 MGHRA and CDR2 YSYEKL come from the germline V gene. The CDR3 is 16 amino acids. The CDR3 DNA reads TGCGCCAGCAGCCAAGTTTGGGGGGAGAGTTCCTACGAGCAGTACTTC. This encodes CASSQVWGESSYEQYF.

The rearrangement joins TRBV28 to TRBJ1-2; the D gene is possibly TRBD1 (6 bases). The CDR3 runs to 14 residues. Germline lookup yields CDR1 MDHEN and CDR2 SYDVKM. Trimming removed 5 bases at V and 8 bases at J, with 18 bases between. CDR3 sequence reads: CASSGVWDTGGYTF. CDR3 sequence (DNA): TGTGCCAGCAGTGGGGTTTGGGACACCGGCGGCTACACCTTC.

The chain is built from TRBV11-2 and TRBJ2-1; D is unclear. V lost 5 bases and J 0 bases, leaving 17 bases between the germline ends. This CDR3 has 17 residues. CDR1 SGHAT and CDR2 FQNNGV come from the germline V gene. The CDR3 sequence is CASSPRRSTSSYNEQFF. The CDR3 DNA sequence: TGTGCCAGCAGCCCCCGGAGAAGTACGAGCTCCTACAATGAGCAGTTCTTC.

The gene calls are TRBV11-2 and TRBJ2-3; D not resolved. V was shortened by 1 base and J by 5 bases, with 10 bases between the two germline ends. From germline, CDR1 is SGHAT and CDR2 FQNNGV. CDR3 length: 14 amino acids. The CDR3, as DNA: TGTGCCAGCAGCTTAGGGCCAAAGGTAGATACGCAGTATTTT. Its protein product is CASSLGPKVDTQYF.

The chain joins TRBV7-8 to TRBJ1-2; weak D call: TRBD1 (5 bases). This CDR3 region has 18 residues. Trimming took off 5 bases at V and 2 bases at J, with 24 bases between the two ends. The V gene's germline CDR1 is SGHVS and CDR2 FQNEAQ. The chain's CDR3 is CASSLIDYRWGENYGYTF. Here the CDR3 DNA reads TGTGCCAGCAGCCTAATTGATTACAGGTGGGGGGAGAACTATGGCTACACCTTC.

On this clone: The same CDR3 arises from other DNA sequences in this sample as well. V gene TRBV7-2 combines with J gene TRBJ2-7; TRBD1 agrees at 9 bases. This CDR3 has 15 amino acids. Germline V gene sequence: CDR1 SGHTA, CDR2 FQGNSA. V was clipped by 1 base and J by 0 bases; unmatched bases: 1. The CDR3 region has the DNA TGTGCCAGCAGCTTAGGACAGGGGGGCTCCTACGAGCAGTACTTC. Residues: CASSLGQGGSYEQYF.

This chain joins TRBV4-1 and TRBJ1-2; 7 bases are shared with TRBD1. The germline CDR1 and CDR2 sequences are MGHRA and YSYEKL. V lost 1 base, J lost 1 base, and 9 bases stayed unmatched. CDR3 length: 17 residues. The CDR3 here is CASSQAFPQGINYGYTF. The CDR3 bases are TGCGCCAGCAGCCAAGCGTTCCCACAGGGGATTAACTATGGCTACACCTTC.

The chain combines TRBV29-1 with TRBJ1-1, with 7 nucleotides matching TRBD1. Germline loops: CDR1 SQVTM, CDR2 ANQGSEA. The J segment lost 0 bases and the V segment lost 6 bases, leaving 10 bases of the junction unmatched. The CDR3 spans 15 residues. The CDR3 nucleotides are TGCAGCGTCGTGGGACAGACCTACATGAACACTGAAGCTTTCTTT. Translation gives CSVVGQTYMNTEAFF.

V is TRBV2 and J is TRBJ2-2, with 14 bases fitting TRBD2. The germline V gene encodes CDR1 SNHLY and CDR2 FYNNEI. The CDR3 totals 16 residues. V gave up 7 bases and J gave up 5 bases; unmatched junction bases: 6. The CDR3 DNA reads TGTGCCAGCAAAGCGGGACTAGCGGGAGCAACCGGGGAGCTGTTTTTT. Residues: CASKAGLAGATGELFF.

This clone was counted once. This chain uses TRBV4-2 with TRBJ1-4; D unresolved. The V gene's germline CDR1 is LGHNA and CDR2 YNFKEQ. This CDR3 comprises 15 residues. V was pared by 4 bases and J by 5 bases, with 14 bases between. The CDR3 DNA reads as TGTGCCAGCAGCCCTTCCCCGCTTCAAAATGAAAAACTGTTTTTT. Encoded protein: CASSPSPLQNEKLFF.

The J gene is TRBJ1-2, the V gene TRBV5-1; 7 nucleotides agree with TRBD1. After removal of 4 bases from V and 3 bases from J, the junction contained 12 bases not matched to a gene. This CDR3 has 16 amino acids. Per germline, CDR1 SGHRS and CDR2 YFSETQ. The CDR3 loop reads CASSINTGARDYGYTF. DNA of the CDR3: TGCGCCAGCAGCATAAACACAGGGGCGAGGGACTATGGCTACACCTTC.

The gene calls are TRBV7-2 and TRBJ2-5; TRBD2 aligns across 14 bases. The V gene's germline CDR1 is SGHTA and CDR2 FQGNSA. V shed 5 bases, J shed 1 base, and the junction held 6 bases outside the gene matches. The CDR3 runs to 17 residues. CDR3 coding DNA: TGTGCCAGCAGCCCGTCCGGGACTAGCGGGAGCCAAGAGACCCAGTACTTC. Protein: CASSPSGTSGSQETQYF.

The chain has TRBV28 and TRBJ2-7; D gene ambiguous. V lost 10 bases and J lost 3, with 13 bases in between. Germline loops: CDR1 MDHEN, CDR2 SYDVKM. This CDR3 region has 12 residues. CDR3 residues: CATSQLHYEQYF. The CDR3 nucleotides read TGTGCCACTTCACAGCTTCACTACGAGCAGTACTTC. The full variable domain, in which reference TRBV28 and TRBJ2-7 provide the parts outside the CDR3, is DVKVTQSSRYLVKRTGEKVFLECVQDMDHENMFWYRQDPGLGLRLIYFSYDVKMKEKGDIPEGYSVSREKKERFSLILESASTNQTSMYLCATSQLHYEQYFGPGTRLTVT.

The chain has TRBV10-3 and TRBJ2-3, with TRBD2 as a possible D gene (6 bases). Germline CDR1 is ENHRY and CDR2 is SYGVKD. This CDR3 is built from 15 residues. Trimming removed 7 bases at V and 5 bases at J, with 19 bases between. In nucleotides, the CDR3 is TGTGCCATCAAGGAGGGACCCGGTGCTGGAGATACGCAGTATTTT. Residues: CAIKEGPGAGDTQYF.

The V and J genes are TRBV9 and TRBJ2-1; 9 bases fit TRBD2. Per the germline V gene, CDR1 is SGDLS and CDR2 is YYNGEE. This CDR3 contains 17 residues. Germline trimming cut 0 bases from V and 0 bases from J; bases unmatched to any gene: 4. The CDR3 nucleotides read TGTGCCAGCAGCGTAGCTGGCGGGAGGGCCTCCTACAATGAGCAGTTCTTC. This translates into CASSVAGGRASYNEQFF.

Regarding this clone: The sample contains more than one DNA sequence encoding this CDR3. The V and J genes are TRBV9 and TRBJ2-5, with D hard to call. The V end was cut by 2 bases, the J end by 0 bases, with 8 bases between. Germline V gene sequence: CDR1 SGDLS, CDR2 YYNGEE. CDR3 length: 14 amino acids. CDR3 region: CASSVGANQETQYF. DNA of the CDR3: TGTGCCAGCAGCGTCGGAGCGAACCAAGAGACCCAGTACTTC. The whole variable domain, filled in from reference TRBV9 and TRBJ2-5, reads DSGVTQTPKHLITATGQRVTLRCSPRSGDLSVYWYQQSLDQGLQFLIQYYNGEERAKGNILERFSAQQFPDLHSELNLSSLELGDSALYFCASSVGANQETQYFGPGTRLLVL.

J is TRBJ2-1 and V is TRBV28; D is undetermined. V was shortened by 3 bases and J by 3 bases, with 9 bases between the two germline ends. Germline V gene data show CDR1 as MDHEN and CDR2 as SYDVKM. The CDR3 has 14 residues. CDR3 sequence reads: CASSFSSGYNEQFF. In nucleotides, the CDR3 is TGTGCCAGCAGTTTCAGTTCAGGCTACAATGAGCAGTTCTTC. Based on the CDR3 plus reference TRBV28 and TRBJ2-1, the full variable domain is DVKVTQSSRYLVKRTGEKVFLECVQDMDHENMFWYRQDPGLGLRLIYFSYDVKMKEKGDIPEGYSVSREKKERFSLILESASTNQTSMYLCASSFSSGYNEQFFGPGTRLTVL.

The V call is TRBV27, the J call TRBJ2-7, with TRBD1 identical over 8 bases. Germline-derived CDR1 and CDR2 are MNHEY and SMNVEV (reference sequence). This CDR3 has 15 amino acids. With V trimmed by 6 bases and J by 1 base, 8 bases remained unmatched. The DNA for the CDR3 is TGTGCCAGCAGCCGGGGACAGGCCCCGTCCTACGAGCAGTACTTC. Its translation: CASSRGQAPSYEQYF.

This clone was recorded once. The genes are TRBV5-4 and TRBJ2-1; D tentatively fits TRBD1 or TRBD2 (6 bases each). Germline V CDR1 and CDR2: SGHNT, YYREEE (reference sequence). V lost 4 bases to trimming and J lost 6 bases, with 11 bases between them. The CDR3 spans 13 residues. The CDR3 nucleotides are TGTGCCAGCAGCCCCGGGGGCAGCAATGAGCAGTTCTTC. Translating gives CASSPGGSNEQFF.

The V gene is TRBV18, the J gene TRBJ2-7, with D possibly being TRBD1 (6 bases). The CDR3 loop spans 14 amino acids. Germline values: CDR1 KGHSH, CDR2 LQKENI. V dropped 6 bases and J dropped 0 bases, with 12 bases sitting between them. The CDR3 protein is CASSRGTTSYEQYF. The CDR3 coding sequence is TGTGCCAGCTCGAGGGGGACGACCTCCTACGAGCAGTACTTC.

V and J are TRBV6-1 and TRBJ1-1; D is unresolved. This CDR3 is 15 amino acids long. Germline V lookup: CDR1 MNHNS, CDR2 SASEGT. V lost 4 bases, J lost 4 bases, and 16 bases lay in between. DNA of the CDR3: TGTGCCAGCAGTGTATCGTGGGCCCGGGGCACTGAAGCTTTCTTT. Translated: CASSVSWARGTEAFF.

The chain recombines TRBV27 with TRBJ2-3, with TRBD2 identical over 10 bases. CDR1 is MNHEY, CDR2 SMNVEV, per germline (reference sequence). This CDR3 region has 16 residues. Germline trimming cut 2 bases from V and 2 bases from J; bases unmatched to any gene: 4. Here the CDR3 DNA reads TGTGCCAGCAGTTTAGGGCTAGCGGGAGTCACAGATACGCAGTATTTT. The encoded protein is CASSLGLAGVTDTQYF.